This TCR beta chain was captured in a study of neurological immune-mediated disorders. The study's findings and limits: No CDR3 amino acid sequences were shared by expanded clones across subjects, suggesting private repertoires in all groups.

CDR1 is GTSNPN and CDR2 is SVGIG in the germline V gene (reference sequence). The CDR3 is made up of 19 amino acids. V was clipped by 2 bases and J by 6 bases; unmatched bases: 19. With 10-nucleotide random UMIs included, cDNA was synthesized by 5'RACE. The output of every sequencing run exceeded 170 million TCR-beta sequences, derived from 15-18 subjects. From the 5' RACE reads, TCRdb called clonotypes with MiXCR, one entry per CDR3 protein. The sample has tens of thousands of distinct CDR3 sequences; around 3.8% are singletons. This clonotype has a count of ten or more. Its antigen remains unknown. This TCR derives from a woman in her forties or fifties with multiple sclerosis. Sequences were obtained from PBMCs. This sequence joins TRBV30 and TRBJ2-2; 9 bases map to TRBD1. The CDR3 sequence is CAWSPAAGQGKSWAGELFF. As DNA, the CDR3 is TGTGCCTGGAGTCCCGCAGCGGGACAGGGAAAGAGTTGGGCCGGGGAGCTGTTTTTT.